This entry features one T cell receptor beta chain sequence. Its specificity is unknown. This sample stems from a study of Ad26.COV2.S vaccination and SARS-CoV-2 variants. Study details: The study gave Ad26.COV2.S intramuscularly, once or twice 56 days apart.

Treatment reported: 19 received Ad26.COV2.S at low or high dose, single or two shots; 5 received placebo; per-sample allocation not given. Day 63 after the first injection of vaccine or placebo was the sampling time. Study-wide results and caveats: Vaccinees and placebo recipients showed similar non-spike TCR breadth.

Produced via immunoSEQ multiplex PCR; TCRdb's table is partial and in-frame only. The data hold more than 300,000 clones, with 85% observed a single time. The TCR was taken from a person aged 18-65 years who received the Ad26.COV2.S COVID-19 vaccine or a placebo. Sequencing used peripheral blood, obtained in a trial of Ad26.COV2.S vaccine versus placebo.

The CDR3, as DNA: TGCAGCACCCGAGGGGCGGGGCGCCACACAGATACGCAGTATTTT. This sequence encodes CSTRGAGRHTDTQYF. J is TRBJ2-3 and V is TRBV29-1; tentative D call: TRBD2 (6 bases). Germline CDR1 reads SQVTM; CDR2 reads ANQGSEA. Trimming removed 8 bases from V and 2 bases from J, with 20 bases in between. The CDR3 has 15 amino acids.